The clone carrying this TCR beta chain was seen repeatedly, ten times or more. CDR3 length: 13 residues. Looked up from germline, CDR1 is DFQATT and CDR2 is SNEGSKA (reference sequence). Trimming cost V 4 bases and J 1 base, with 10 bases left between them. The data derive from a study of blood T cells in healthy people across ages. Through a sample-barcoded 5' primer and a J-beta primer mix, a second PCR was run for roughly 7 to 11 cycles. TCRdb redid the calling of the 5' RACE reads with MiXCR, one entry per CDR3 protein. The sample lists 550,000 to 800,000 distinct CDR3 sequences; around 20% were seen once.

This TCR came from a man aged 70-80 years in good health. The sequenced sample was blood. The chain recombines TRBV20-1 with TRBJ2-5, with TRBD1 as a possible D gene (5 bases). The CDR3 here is CSAIAGIQETQYF. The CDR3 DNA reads TGCAGTGCTATTGCAGGGATCCAAGAGACCCAGTACTTC.